The present T cell receptor (beta chain) was sequenced within a study of T cell responses to AZD1222 COVID-19 vaccine. Study-wide results and caveats: Donors in the cohort were predominantly white British and more often female, and clonal diversity was possibly underestimated. Two AZD1222 doses significantly raised spike-specific TCR breadth and depth over controls.

Whether given at about 4 or about 12 weeks, second doses were pooled. Comment on this clone: What it binds is unknown.

Generated by immunoSEQ multiplex PCR, the TCRdb table keeps only in-frame clones and is missing some. The sample yields about 77,000 clones, 92% seen once. Germline CDR1 LNHDA, CDR2 SQIVND (reference sequence). The CDR3 has 15 residues. The V end lost 6 bases, the J end lost 0 bases, and 12 bases lay between the germline ends. This sequence joins TRBV19 and TRBJ1-3; D possibly corresponds to TRBD1 (6 bases). Sequencing used peripheral blood, obtained 28 days after the second AZD1222 dose. The receptor was isolated from an adult who received the AZD1222 COVID-19 vaccine. CDR3 amino acids: CASSSQGDSGNTIYF. In DNA, the CDR3 is TGTGCCAGTAGCTCACAGGGAGACTCTGGAAACACCATATATTTT.